The 23 T cell receptor beta chains given below trace back to one sample, sequenced in a study of early T cells in non-severe SARS-CoV-2 infection (dated by TCRdb to the early 2020s). The receptor library was made with 5' RACE. Sequencing instrument: NextSeq 500. Using fastp trimming at Q25 and MiXCR clonotype assembly, TCRdb reanalyzed the public sequencing data and kept in-frame beta chains. CDR3 protein sequences are deduplicated, and each keeps its most common genes and DNA. The sample profile shows 55,000 to 75,000 distinct CDR3 sequences; less than 10% of them were found once. The top ten hold approximately 1.1% of the sample. The sample comprised whole blood. The origin of the receptors is an adult who was a healthcare worker with PCR-confirmed SARS-CoV-2 infection or an uninfected control (not recorded which).

This clonotype occurred many times. The chain couples TRBV18 to TRBJ2-1; 13 bases match TRBD2. Trimming removed 0 bases from V and 5 bases from J; junction bases left unmatched: 4. CDR1 KGHSH and CDR2 LQKENI come from the germline V gene. The CDR3 totals 17 residues. The CDR3 protein is CASSPPSGTSGDNEQFF. The CDR3 DNA is TGTGCCAGCTCACCACCTTCCGGGACTAGCGGGGACAATGAGCAGTTCTTC.

This clonotype appeared many times. The genes are TRBV12-3 or TRBV12-4 and TRBJ2-3; D possibly corresponds to TRBD2 (5 bases). The CDR3 has 15 amino acids. Trimming pared 5 bases from V and 5 bases from J, leaving 17 bases between. Here the CDR3 DNA reads TGTGCCAGCAGTCTCCAAGACCCGAGGGTAGATACGCAGTATTTT. Its translation is CASSLQDPRVDTQYF.

There are many counts of this clonotype. This chain connects TRBV5-1 to TRBJ1-1, with 8 bases matching TRBD1. Germline CDR1 SGHRS, CDR2 YFSETQ. The CDR3 spans 17 residues. V shed 0 bases, J shed 4 bases, and the junction held 11 bases outside the gene matches. CDR3 coding DNA: TGCGCCAGCAGCTTGGACGGACAGGGATTGTTGTTCACTGAAGCTTTCTTT. Translation: CASSLDGQGLLFTEAFF.

DNA for the CDR3: TGTGCCAGCAGCTCCACGGCGGGGGGGTTCTTAGCCAAAAACATTCAGTACTTC. Protein sequence: CASSSTAGGFLAKNIQYF. The chain is built from TRBV7-9 and TRBJ2-4, with 9 bases that match TRBD2. CDR1 and CDR2 (germline): SEHNR, FQNEAQ (reference sequence). This CDR3 has 18 residues. V lost 4 bases and J lost 0; bases outside the gene matches: 10.

This clonotype was found many times. J is TRBJ1-2 and V is TRBV5-4; TRBD1 might be the D (6 bases). CDR1 and CDR2 (germline): SGHNT, YYREEE (reference sequence). With 10 bases removed from V and 7 bases from J, the gap between germline ends came to 23 bases. The CDR3 consists of 14 residues. The CDR3 DNA is TGTGCCTGGTTGAGGGACAAAGGCTCTTCTGGCTACACCTTC. This sequence encodes CAWLRDKGSSGYTF.

The chain carries TRBV11-2 and TRBJ2-7, with 14 bases matching TRBD2. V lost 4 bases, J lost 4 bases, and 3 bases stayed unmatched. CDR3 size: 15 residues. CDR1 is SGHAT, CDR2 FQNNGV, per germline. This chain's CDR3 is CASSYGTSGGYEQYV. The CDR3 DNA is TGTGCCAGCAGCTACGGGACTAGCGGGGGTTACGAGCAGTACGTC.

The sample holds a few counts of this clonotype. The chain combines TRBV7-9 with TRBJ1-2, with a tentative D call TRBD1 (6 bases). CDR1 and CDR2 from the germline V gene are SEHNR and FQNEAQ (reference sequence). Trimming took off 7 bases at V and 6 bases at J, with 15 bases between the two ends. The CDR3 contains 13 residues. Here the CDR3 DNA reads TGTGCCAGCACCCAGGCAGGGGATGATGGCTACACCTTC. Translated, it gives CASTQAGDDGYTF.

The CDR3 sequence is CASSLRLAGPDTQYF. The CDR3 coding sequence is TGTGCCAGCAGCTTAAGACTAGCGGGGCCAGATACGCAGTATTTT. The rearrangement joins TRBV7-3 to TRBJ2-3, with TRBD2 matching over 11 bases. The V and J ends lost 1 base and 4 bases, in that order; junction bases with no gene match: 1. The germline V gene encodes CDR1 SGHTA and CDR2 FQGTGA. The CDR3 runs 15 residues. Filled out from reference TRBV7-3 and TRBJ2-3, the complete variable domain reads GAGVSQTPSNKVTEKGKYVELRCDPISGHTALYWYRQSLGQGPEFLIYFQGTGAADDSGLPNDRFFAVRPEGSVSTLKIQRTERGDSAVYLCASSLRLAGPDTQYFGPGTRLTVL.

This clonotype turned up a few times. The chain is built from TRBV7-9 and TRBJ2-2; D is unresolved. V lost 6 bases and J 6 bases, leaving 5 bases between the germline ends. In germline, CDR1 is SEHNR, CDR2 FQNEAQ (reference sequence). This CDR3 region has 11 residues. The CDR3 DNA is TGTGCCAGCAGTCTACCCGGGGAGCTGTTTTTT. Amino acids: CASSLPGELFF.

This clonotype has only a few counts. The CDR3: CASRLDREETQYF. CDR3 DNA sequence: TGTGCCAGCAGGTTGGACAGGGAAGAGACCCAGTACTTC. This chain uses TRBV12-3 or TRBV12-4 with TRBJ2-5, with TRBD1 identical over 8 bases. This CDR3 region has 13 residues. V was pared by 6 bases and J by 3 bases, with 3 bases of the junction left unmatched.

The V call is TRBV25-1, the J call TRBJ1-4; 9 nucleotides align to TRBD1. Germline CDR1 is MGHDK and CDR2 is SYGVNS. This CDR3 spans 15 amino acids. Trimming at V came to 0 bases and at J to 6 bases, leaving 2 bases not matched to a gene. The CDR3 DNA is TGTGCCAGCAGTGAATACGGGACAGGGTATGAAAAACTGTTTTTT. Its translation is CASSEYGTGYEKLFF.

This clonotype was detected a few times. The J gene is TRBJ1-1, the V gene TRBV2; D gene uncertain. The length of the CDR3 is 13 residues. Trimming stripped 3 bases from V and 3 bases from J, with 8 bases between. Germline values: CDR1 SNHLY, CDR2 FYNNEI. The CDR3 DNA reads as TGTGCCAGCAGTGATGTAGTCTACACTGAAGCTTTCTTT. It encodes CASSDVVYTEAFF.

This clonotype was observed many times. The chain joins TRBV4-1 to TRBJ2-5, with D hard to call. V lost 0 bases and J 3 bases, leaving 5 bases between the germline ends. This CDR3 is built from 13 residues. The germline V gene encodes CDR1 MGHRA and CDR2 YSYEKL. Here the CDR3 reads CASSQDFEETQYF. CDR3 in DNA: TGCGCCAGCAGCCAAGATTTTGAAGAGACCCAGTACTTC.

The chain couples TRBV15 to TRBJ2-3; a possible D gene is TRBD2 (6 bases). Germline values: CDR1 LNHNV, CDR2 YYDKDF (reference sequence). Trimming removed 2 bases from V and 8 bases from J, with 14 bases in between. The CDR3 extends over 14 amino acids. CDR3 loop: CATSRHRTEGTQYF. The CDR3 DNA follows: TGTGCCACCAGCAGACATAGGACGGAGGGTACGCAGTATTTT.

This chain uses TRBV6-1 with TRBJ1-4, with 7 bases that match TRBD1. The CDR3 totals 15 residues. CDR1 MNHNS and CDR2 SASEGT come from the germline V gene. J lost 5 bases, V lost 8 bases, and 11 bases had no gene match. CDR3 protein: CASVPTGVANEKLFF. The CDR3 nucleotides are TGTGCCAGCGTACCTACAGGGGTTGCAAATGAAAAACTGTTTTTT.

This clonotype was picked up a small number of times. J is TRBJ2-5 and V is TRBV19; TRBD1 agrees at 8 bases. V was clipped by 7 bases and J by 1 base; unmatched bases: 11. There are 16 residues in the CDR3. Germline V CDR1 and CDR2: LNHDA, SQIVND (reference sequence). In nucleotides, the CDR3 is TGTGCCAGTAACCCGAACCAGGGGGCCGTCCAAGAGACCCAGTACTTC. It codes for CASNPNQGAVQETQYF.

This clonotype is medium-sized in the sample. The chain uses TRBV27 and TRBJ2-1; tentative D call: TRBD2 (5 bases). Germline V gene sequence: CDR1 MNHEY, CDR2 SMNVEV (reference sequence). Between the trimmed V and J ends, which lost 2 bases and 3 bases, there was a span of 17 bases. CDR3 length: 17 amino acids. CDR3 sequence reads: CASSLIGFGGLYNEQFF. The CDR3 DNA sequence: TGTGCCAGCAGTTTAATAGGGTTCGGAGGCCTCTACAATGAGCAGTTCTTC.

This clonotype was picked up many times. This rearrangement joins TRBV6-1 to TRBJ2-4; TRBD1 might be the D (6 bases). Germline V gives CDR1 MNHNS, CDR2 SASEGT. The CDR3 spans 18 residues. Trimming left V 1 base short and J 1 base short, with 17 bases between. CDR3 in DNA: TGTGCCAGCAGTGAAGGTATCGGGCAGGGGATCGCCAAAAACATTCAGTACTTC. Amino acids: CASSEGIGQGIAKNIQYF.

This clonotype occurred many times. V is TRBV6-6 and J is TRBJ1-1; D remains ambiguous. This CDR3 contains 12 residues. Trimming shortened V by 6 bases and J by 10 bases, and 15 bases separated the two germline ends. In germline, CDR1 is MNHNY, CDR2 SVGAGI (reference sequence). The CDR3 is CASRRMDGPAFF. In DNA, the CDR3 is TGTGCCAGCAGAAGGATGGATGGGCCAGCTTTCTTT.

The chain employs TRBV10-1 and TRBJ2-6; D is undetermined. The germline CDR1 and CDR2 sequences are WNHNN and SYGVQD (reference sequence). The CDR3 has 14 residues. V shed 5 bases and J shed 4 bases, with 9 bases lying between them. The CDR3 bases are TGCGCCAGCAGTCCAATGGCCGGGGCCAACGTCCTGACTTTC. Encoded protein: CASSPMAGANVLTF.

This clonotype has just one count. This sequence joins TRBV20-1 and TRBJ1-1; maybe TRBD1 (5 bases). The V gene's germline CDR1 is DFQATT and CDR2 SNEGSKA (reference sequence). This CDR3 region has 13 residues. Trimming stripped 0 bases from V and 9 bases from J, with 14 bases between. CDR3 sequence (DNA): TGCAGTGCTAGAGATCTGACGGGGGAAAAAGCTTTCTTT. This codes for CSARDLTGEKAFF.

The chain has TRBV28 and TRBJ2-7; no reliable D call. There are 11 residues in the CDR3. Germline assignment: CDR1 MDHEN and CDR2 SYDVKM. V was cut by 6 bases and J by 7 bases, with 10 bases left in between. The CDR3 region is CASSHLGEQYV. In nucleotides, the CDR3 is TGTGCCAGCAGCCATCTGGGGGAGCAGTACGTC.

This clonotype turned up a few times. CDR3 sequence reads: CSARATGGMRSPLHF. CDR3 in DNA: TGCAGTGCTAGGGCGACAGGGGGCATGAGGTCACCCCTCCACTTT. The V call is TRBV20-1, the J call TRBJ1-6; 10 bases are a match to TRBD1. This CDR3 spans 15 amino acids. The ends lost 3 bases at V and 10 bases at J; junction bases unmatched: 9. Germline V gene sequence: CDR1 DFQATT, CDR2 SNEGSKA (reference sequence).